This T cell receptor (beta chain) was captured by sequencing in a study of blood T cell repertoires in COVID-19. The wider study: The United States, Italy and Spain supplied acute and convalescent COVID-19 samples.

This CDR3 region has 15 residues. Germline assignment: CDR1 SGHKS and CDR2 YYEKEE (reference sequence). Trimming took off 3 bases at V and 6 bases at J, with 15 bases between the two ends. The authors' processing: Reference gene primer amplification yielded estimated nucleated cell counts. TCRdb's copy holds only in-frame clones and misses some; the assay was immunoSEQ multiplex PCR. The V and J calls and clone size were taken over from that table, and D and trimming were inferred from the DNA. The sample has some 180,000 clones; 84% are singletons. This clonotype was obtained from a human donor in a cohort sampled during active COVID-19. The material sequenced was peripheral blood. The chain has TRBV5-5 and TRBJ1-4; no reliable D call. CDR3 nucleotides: TGTGCCAGCAGCTCCACGGCGACGGGATATGAAAAACTGTTTTTT. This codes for CASSSTATGYEKLFF. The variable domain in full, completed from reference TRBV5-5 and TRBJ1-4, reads DAGVTQSPTHLIKTRGQQVTLRCSPISGHKSVSWYQQVLGQGPQFIFQYYEKEERGRGNFPDRFSARQFPNYSSELNVNALLLGDSALYLCASSSTATGYEKLFFGSGTQLSVL.